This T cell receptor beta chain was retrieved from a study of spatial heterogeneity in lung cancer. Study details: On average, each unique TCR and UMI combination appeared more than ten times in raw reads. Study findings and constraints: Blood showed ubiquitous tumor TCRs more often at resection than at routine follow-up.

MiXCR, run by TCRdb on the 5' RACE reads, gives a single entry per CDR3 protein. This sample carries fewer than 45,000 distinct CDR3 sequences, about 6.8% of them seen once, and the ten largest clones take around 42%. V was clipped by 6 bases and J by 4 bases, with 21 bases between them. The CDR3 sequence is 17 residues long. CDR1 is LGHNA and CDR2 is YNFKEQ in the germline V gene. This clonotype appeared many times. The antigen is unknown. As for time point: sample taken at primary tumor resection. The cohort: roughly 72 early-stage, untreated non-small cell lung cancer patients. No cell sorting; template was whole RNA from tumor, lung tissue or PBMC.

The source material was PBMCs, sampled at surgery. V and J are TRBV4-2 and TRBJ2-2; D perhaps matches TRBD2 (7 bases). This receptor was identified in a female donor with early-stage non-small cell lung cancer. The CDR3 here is CASRHTVGGPGTGELFF. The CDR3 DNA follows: TGTGCCAGCAGGCACACAGTCGGGGGGCCCGGCACCGGGGAGCTGTTTTTT.